This T cell receptor (beta chain) emerged from a study of response to subunit inactivated influenza vaccine. The study's findings and limits: After each seasonal influenza vaccination, few new T cells are recruited, the authors suggested.

A single record per CDR3 protein comes from TCRdb applying MiXCR to the RT-PCR reads. The table records fewer than 600,000 distinct CDR3 sequences, approximately 7.8% of them present only once. Of note for this clonotype: Its antigen is not identified.

The germline CDR1 and CDR2 sequences are LGHNA and YNFKEQ. With 6 bases clipped from V and 5 bases from J, the junction kept 9 bases outside the gene matches. This CDR3 region has 15 residues. The genes are TRBV4-2 and TRBJ2-1, with TRBD2 identical over 8 bases. The source of this sequence is a man aged 50 to 75 who received an inactivated influenza vaccine. Sequences were derived from PBMCs from blood, sampled around 25 months after vaccination. In DNA form, the CDR3 reads TGTGCCAGCAGTCAGACGGGGGGGCCGAACAATGAGCAGTTCTTC. Translated: CASSQTGGPNNEQFF.